The clone carrying this T cell receptor beta chain occurred a few times. Its antigen is currently unknown. The data belong to a study of beta chain features in type 1 diabetes. The entirety of the isolated RNA underwent reverse transcription, so expressed TCRB transcripts were sequenced. The assay was immunoSEQ multiplex PCR, and TCRdb's table has in-frame clones only and misses some. The sample contains approximately 27,000 clones, roughly half of which appear only once. General observations from the study: VDJ junctions from type 1 diabetes patients carried fewer insertions and larger deletions. In cDNA sequencing, cells with high TCR expression could be over-represented. Type 1 diabetes patients had TCRB CDR3s that were shorter (moderately but significantly so) in all four CD4+ subsets.

This CDR3 comprises 14 residues. Germline lookup yields CDR1 SGDLS and CDR2 YYNGEE. V lost 4 bases to trimming and J lost 2 bases, with 13 bases between them. This sequence originates from a young man with type 1 diabetes. The sequencing input was stem cell memory CD4+ T cells from blood. V usage is TRBV9 and J usage is TRBJ2-7; weak D call: TRBD1 (6 bases). The CDR3 sequence: CASSPRAGAYEQYF. The CDR3 DNA reads as TGTGCCAGCAGCCCTCGGGCAGGGGCCTACGAGCAGTACTTC.